The present TCR beta chain was sequenced within a study of blood T cells in healthy people across ages. The sample, about 9.2 milliliters of peripheral blood, was drawn from each donor. On this clonotype itself: No antigen is known for it.

Notes on the study in general: Diversity was estimated from one million T cells, and these estimates were considered underestimates. Donor CMV infection status was unknown, possibly confounding age-related changes in expanded clonotypes.

The trim removed 8 bases at V and 8 bases at J, leaving 12 bases unmatched. Per the germline V gene, CDR1 is MNHEY and CDR2 is SVGEGT. This CDR3 contains 15 residues. Sample-barcoded 5' priming and a J-beta primer mix drove a second PCR of 7 to 11 cycles. Researchers report that a template-switch adaptor with 12 random nucleotides tagged each cDNA molecule. TCRdb reprocessed the 5' RACE reads with MiXCR, giving one entry per CDR3 protein. The sample has 700,000 to 950,000 distinct CDR3 sequences; roughly 64% are singletons. This chain uses TRBV6-2 or TRBV6-3 with TRBJ2-1; 10 bases are a match to TRBD2. Material: blood. The source is a man aged 25 to 40 in good health. The CDR3 protein is CASSAATSGMHEQFF. The CDR3, as DNA: TGTGCCAGCTCCGCCGCAACTAGCGGGATGCATGAGCAGTTCTTC.